This TCR beta chain was obtained from a study of identical twins. Whole-study results and caveats: Within cord blood, abundant beta clonotypes carried fewer insertions, but memory repertoires showed no such trend.

MiXCR was run by TCRdb on the 5' RACE reads, yielding one entry per CDR3 protein. Of some 760,000 distinct CDR3 sequences in the sample, roughly 20% were seen once. Of note for this clonotype: Its specificity is not known.

These data are also associated with another study on T cells expressing NK-cell markers. That work states: Sequenced donors, eight in total, included seven who were HCMV-seropositive and one who was seronegative. Unclear, still, was the HCMV specificity of the expanded NKG2C+ T cell clones.

This TCR was sampled from a woman younger than 35 in good health. Specimen: PBMCs.

The CDR3 nucleotides are TGCAGCGTGGTTAGCGGCGCAAGCCAAGAGACCCAGTACTTC. This sequence encodes CSVVSGASQETQYF. This chain uses TRBV29-1 with TRBJ2-5; TRBD2 is a possible D gene (6 bases). This CDR3 has 14 residues. The germline gives CDR1 SQVTM, CDR2 ANQGSEA. The ends were cut back, 6 bases at V and 1 base at J, with 15 bases in the middle.